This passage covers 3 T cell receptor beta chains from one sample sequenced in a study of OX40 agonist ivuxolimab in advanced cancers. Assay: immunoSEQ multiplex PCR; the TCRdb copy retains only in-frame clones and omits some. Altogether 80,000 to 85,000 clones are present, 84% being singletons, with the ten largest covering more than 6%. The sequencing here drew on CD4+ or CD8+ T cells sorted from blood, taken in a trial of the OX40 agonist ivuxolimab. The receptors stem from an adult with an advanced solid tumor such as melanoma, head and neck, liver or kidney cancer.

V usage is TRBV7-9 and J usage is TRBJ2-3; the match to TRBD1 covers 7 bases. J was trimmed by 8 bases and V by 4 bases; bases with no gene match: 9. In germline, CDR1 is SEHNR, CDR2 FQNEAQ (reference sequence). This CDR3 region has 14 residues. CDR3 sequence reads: CASSSTGDQGTQYF. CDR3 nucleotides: TGTGCCAGCAGCTCCACAGGGGATCAGGGTACGCAGTATTTT.

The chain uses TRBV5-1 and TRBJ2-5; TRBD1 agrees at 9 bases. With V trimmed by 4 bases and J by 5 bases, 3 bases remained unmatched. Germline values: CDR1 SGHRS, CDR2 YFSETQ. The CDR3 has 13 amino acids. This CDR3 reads CASSGTGRETQYF. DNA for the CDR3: TGCGCCAGCAGCGGGACAGGGAGGGAGACCCAGTACTTC. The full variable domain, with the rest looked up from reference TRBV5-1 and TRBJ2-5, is KAGVTQTPRYLIKTRGQQVTLSCSPISGHRSVSWYQQTPGQGLQFLFEYFSETQRNKGNFPGRFSGRQFSNSRSEMNVSTLELGDSALYLCASSGTGRETQYFGPGTRLLVL.

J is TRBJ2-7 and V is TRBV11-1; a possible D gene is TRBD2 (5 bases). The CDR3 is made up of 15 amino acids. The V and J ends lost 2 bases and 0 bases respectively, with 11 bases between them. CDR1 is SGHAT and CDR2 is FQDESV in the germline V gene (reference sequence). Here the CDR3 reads CASSLFLGSSYEQYF. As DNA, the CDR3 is TGTGCCAGCAGCTTATTTTTGGGGAGCTCCTACGAGCAGTACTTC.